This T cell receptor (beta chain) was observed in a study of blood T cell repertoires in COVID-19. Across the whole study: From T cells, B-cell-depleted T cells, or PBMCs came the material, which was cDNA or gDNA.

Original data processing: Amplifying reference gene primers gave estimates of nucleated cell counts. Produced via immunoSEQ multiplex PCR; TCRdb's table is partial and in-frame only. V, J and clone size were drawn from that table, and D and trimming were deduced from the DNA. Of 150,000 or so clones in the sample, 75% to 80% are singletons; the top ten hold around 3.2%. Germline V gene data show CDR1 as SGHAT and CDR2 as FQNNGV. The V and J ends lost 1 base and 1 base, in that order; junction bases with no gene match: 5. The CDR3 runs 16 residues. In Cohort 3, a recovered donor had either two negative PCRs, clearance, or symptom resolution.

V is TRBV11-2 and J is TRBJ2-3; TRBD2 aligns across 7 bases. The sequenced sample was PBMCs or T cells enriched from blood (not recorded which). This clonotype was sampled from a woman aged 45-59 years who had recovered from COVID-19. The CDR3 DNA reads TGTGCCAGCAGCTTAGGGACTAGTTCTGGCACAGATACGCAGTATTTT. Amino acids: CASSLGTSSGTDTQYF. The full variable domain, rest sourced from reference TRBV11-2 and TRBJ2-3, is EAGVAQSPRYKIIEKRQSVAFWCNPISGHATLYWYQQILGQGPKLLIQFQNNGVVDDSQLPKDRFSAERLKGVDSTLKIQPAKLEDSAVYLCASSLGTSSGTDTQYFGPGTRLTVL.